This T cell receptor beta chain was sequenced for a study of T-cell memory formation after mild COVID-19. Study-level findings and limits: Contracting clones from day 15 to 85 showed balanced CD4/CD8; later expanders favored CD4+.

TCRdb re-derived calls from the 5' RACE reads in MiXCR, one entry per CDR3 protein. Of nearly 350,000 distinct CDR3 sequences listed, 13% were seen once; the top ten hold about 20%. About this clonotype itself: Its matching antigen is unknown.

CDR1 is MNHNY, CDR2 SVGAGI, per germline (reference sequence). V was pared by 5 bases and J by 9 bases, with 12 bases of the junction left unmatched. The CDR3 is 14 amino acids. The sequence was collected from a man aged 18 to 29 who had mild COVID-19 (a few samples of this study predate the infection). Cell type and time point are not known. This rearrangement joins TRBV6-6 to TRBJ1-1; 7 bases are a match to TRBD1. The sequencing sample was made of PBMCs or a T cell subset sorted from them (not recorded which). The CDR3 coding sequence is TGTGCCAGCAGTAACAGGGGAGAAGGCTCCCAAGCTTTCTTT. Its translation: CASSNRGEGSQAFF.